This is a list of T cell receptor beta chains from one sample in a study of T-cell memory formation after mild COVID-19. TCRdb passed the 5' RACE reads through MiXCR, listing each CDR3 protein once. The sample has some 300,000 distinct CDR3 sequences; 20% to 25% are singletons. The sample comprised PBMCs or a T cell subset sorted from them (not recorded which). The origin of the receptors is a man younger than 35 who had mild COVID-19 (a few samples of this study predate the infection). Cell type and time point are not known. CDR3s include the opening cysteine and the closing phenylalanine or tryptophan. D genes are given only for firm matches. Size is omitted from some rows. Given values are once, few, many or a class for expanded clones.

-	-	TRBJ1-1	TRBV13	TGTGCCAGCAGCGTCACCGGGGTTCGGACACTAACTGAAGCTTTCTTT	CASSVTGVRTLTEAFF
-	few	TRBJ2-7	TRBV20-1	TGCAGTGCTAGCGAGGGGAGCTCCTACGAGCAGTACTTC	CSASEGSSYEQYF
TRBD1	many	TRBJ2-7	TRBV5-1	TGCGCCAGCAGCCGGAGGACAGGGCAATACTCCTACGAGCAGTACTTC	CASSRRTGQYSYEQYF
-	few	TRBJ2-2	TRBV25-1	TGTGCCAGCAGAGGGGGGCAGTACACCGGGGAGCTGTTTTTT	CASRGGQYTGELFF
TRBD1	-	TRBJ1-2	TRBV12-3/TRBV12-4	TGTGCCAGCAGTCTGGCCGGGACAGGGAATTTCTATGGCTACACCTTC	CASSLAGTGNFYGYTF
TRBD1	-	TRBJ1-3	TRBV4-2	TGTGCCAGCAGCCAAAGGACAGGCTCTGGAAACACCATATATTTT	CASSQRTGSGNTIYF
-	few	TRBJ1-2	TRBV6-5	TGTGCCAGCACCATAGGAGGGTTCTATGGCTACACCTTC	CASTIGGFYGYTF
-	-	TRBJ2-5	TRBV5-6	TGTGCCAGCAGCTTTCCCAGGGAAGAGACCCAGTACTTC	CASSFPREETQYF
-	-	TRBJ2-5	TRBV10-3	TGTGCCATCAGTGAACCGACAGGACAAGAGACCCAGTACTTC	CAISEPTGQETQYF
TRBD1	few	TRBJ2-1	TRBV7-9	TGTGCCAGCAGCCCGAACAGGGGAAGGGAGCAGTTCTTC	CASSPNRGREQFF
-	few	TRBJ2-3	TRBV6-2/TRBV6-3	TGTGCCAGCAGTTGGGGCGCATCGACCTTCACAGATACGCAGTATTTT	CASSWGASTFTDTQYF
TRBD2	few	TRBJ2-2	TRBV12-3/TRBV12-4	TGTGCCAGCAGTTTAGGTTGGACTAGCGGGGGGGCCCTGCCCTCAAACACCGGGGAGCTGTTTTTT	CASSLGWTSGGALPSNTGELFF
-	-	TRBJ2-5	TRBV4-2	TGTGCCAGCAGCCAAGATATTGGGGGGATGAGAGAGACCCAGTACTTC	CASSQDIGGMRETQYF
TRBD2	few	TRBJ2-3	TRBV27	TGTGCCACGGGACTAGCGGGGGCCACGGATACGCAGTATTTT	CATGLAGATDTQYF
-	-	TRBJ1-1	TRBV15	TGTGCCACCAAGGGCGGTAGAATGAACACTGAAGCTTTCTTT	CATKGGRMNTEAFF
-	-	TRBJ1-3	TRBV4-1	TGCGCCAGCAGCCAAGAGGGGGGAAACACCATATATTTT	CASSQEGGNTIYF